The TCR beta chain under discussion was sequenced for a study of OX40 agonist ivuxolimab in advanced cancers. Looking at the study overall: The study enrolled dose-escalation patients with hepatocellular carcinoma, melanoma, renal cell or head and neck cancer.

Study outcomes and limitations: Some nonresponders likewise displayed low normalized T-cell clonal expansion. At 0.1 to 3.0 mg/kg, CD4+ and CD8+ blood T cells expanded clonally by week 6. Among the least clonally expanded were partial responders at 0.1-3.0 mg/kg.

With respect to this clone: Its antigen is not identified.

Sequenced by immunoSEQ multiplex PCR; TCRdb stores in-frame clones only, minus some. The sample has fewer than 65,000 clones, 90% seen once. The material sequenced was CD4+ or CD8+ T cells sorted from blood, taken in a trial of the OX40 agonist ivuxolimab. The sequence came from an adult with an advanced solid tumor such as melanoma, head and neck, liver or kidney cancer.

CDR3 region: CASSLTQGNTEAFF. The CDR3 DNA reads TGCGCCAGCAGCTTGACCCAGGGCAACACTGAAGCTTTCTTT. The genes are TRBV5-1 and TRBJ1-1; possible D gene TRBD1, 5 bases. Looked up from germline, CDR1 is SGHRS and CDR2 is YFSETQ. The CDR3 spans 14 residues. The ends were cut back, 1 base at V and 2 bases at J, with 9 bases in the middle.